A selection of T cell receptor beta chains follows, all from one sample in a study of T-cell memory formation after mild COVID-19. TCRdb analysed the 5' RACE reads with MiXCR anew, one entry per CDR3 protein. Here the sample spans under 400,000 distinct CDR3 sequences, approximately 27% being singletons. Source material: PBMCs or a T cell subset sorted from them (not recorded which). The receptor source for this set is an adult woman who had mild COVID-19 (a few samples of this study predate the infection). Cell type and time point are not known. The CDR3 runs from the conserved cysteine through the conserved F or W. A D gene is named only where the DNA matches it firmly. Size values are once, few and many counts, or a class for expanded clones, and some rows have none.

CDR3 protein: CASSLLGDEQYF; CDR3 DNA: TGTGCCAGCAGTTTATTAGGGGACGAGCAGTACTTC; J gene: TRBJ2-7; clone size: few; D gene: -; V gene: TRBV12-3/TRBV12-4
CDR3 protein: CASSHPGTGMNTEAFF; CDR3 DNA: TGTGCCAGCAGCCACCCCGGGACAGGGATGAACACTGAAGCTTTCTTT; J gene: TRBJ1-1; clone size: -; D gene: TRBD1; V gene: TRBV7-9
CDR3 protein: CAISEIEGRYGYTF; CDR3 DNA: TGTGCCATCAGTGAGATTGAGGGACGCTATGGCTACACCTTC; J gene: TRBJ1-2; clone size: once; D gene: -; V gene: TRBV10-3
CDR3 protein: CASSGRDTQYF; CDR3 DNA: TGCGCCAGCAGCGGGCGGGATACGCAGTATTTT; J gene: TRBJ2-3; clone size: many; D gene: -; V gene: TRBV5-1
CDR3 protein: CASSIRAFPYEQYF; CDR3 DNA: TGTGCCAGCAGCATCAGGGCTTTCCCCTACGAGCAGTACTTC; J gene: TRBJ2-7; clone size: many; D gene: -; V gene: TRBV5-4
CDR3 protein: CASSSGQGLDTEAFF; CDR3 DNA: TGTGCCAGCAGCTCCGGACAGGGGTTGGACACTGAAGCTTTCTTT; J gene: TRBJ1-1; clone size: -; D gene: TRBD1; V gene: TRBV7-3
CDR3 protein: CSVRAGGPVETQYF; CDR3 DNA: TGCAGCGTTAGGGCGGGAGGGCCCGTAGAGACCCAGTACTTC; J gene: TRBJ2-5; clone size: -; D gene: TRBD2; V gene: TRBV29-1
CDR3 protein: CASSQGTGGAEQYF; CDR3 DNA: TGCGCCAGCAGCCAAGGGACAGGGGGCGCCGAGCAGTACTTC; J gene: TRBJ2-7; clone size: -; D gene: TRBD1; V gene: TRBV4-1
CDR3 protein: CASSEFGDGYTF; CDR3 DNA: TGTGCCAGCAGTGAATTCGGGGATGGCTACACCTTC; J gene: TRBJ1-2; clone size: many; D gene: -; V gene: TRBV6-1
CDR3 protein: CSAGYAGGSNYNEQFF; CDR3 DNA: TGCAGTGCTGGCTATGCGGGGGGGTCTAACTACAATGAGCAGTTCTTC; J gene: TRBJ2-1; clone size: -; D gene: TRBD2; V gene: TRBV20-1
CDR3 protein: CASSSGRGHSNQPQHF; CDR3 DNA: TGTGCCAGCAGCTCGGGACGGGGGCACAGCAATCAGCCCCAGCATTTT; J gene: TRBJ1-5; clone size: -; D gene: -; V gene: TRBV5-8
CDR3 protein: CSARGLGGFAETQYF; CDR3 DNA: TGCAGTGCTAGAGGTCTGGGAGGCTTTGCGGAGACCCAGTACTTC; J gene: TRBJ2-5; clone size: few; D gene: -; V gene: TRBV20-1
CDR3 protein: CASSGDWDRVQETQYF; CDR3 DNA: TGTGCCAGTAGCGGTGACTGGGACAGGGTACAAGAGACCCAGTACTTC; J gene: TRBJ2-5; clone size: -; D gene: TRBD1; V gene: TRBV19
CDR3 protein: CASSYGELNTEAFF; CDR3 DNA: TGTGCCAGCAGTTACGGGGAGTTGAACACTGAAGCTTTCTTT; J gene: TRBJ1-1; clone size: few; D gene: -; V gene: TRBV6-5
CDR3 protein: CASRLRWRPQHF; CDR3 DNA: TGTGCCAGCAGACTCCGGTGGAGGCCCCAGCATTTT; J gene: TRBJ1-5; clone size: -; D gene: -; V gene: TRBV9
CDR3 protein: CASSEWGNSPLHF; CDR3 DNA: TGTGCCAGCAGTGAATGGGGGAATTCACCCCTCCACTTT; J gene: TRBJ1-6; clone size: -; D gene: -; V gene: TRBV2
CDR3 protein: CASRRDRGHTEAFF; CDR3 DNA: TGTGCCAGCAGACGAGACAGGGGACACACTGAAGCTTTCTTT; J gene: TRBJ1-1; clone size: -; D gene: TRBD1; V gene: TRBV27
CDR3 protein: CASSLGTFGGTEAFF; CDR3 DNA: TGCGCCAGCAGCCTCGGGACATTTGGGGGCACTGAAGCTTTCTTT; J gene: TRBJ1-1; clone size: few; D gene: -; V gene: TRBV5-1
CDR3 protein: CASSPPGLAPQETQYF; CDR3 DNA: TGTGCCAGCAGTCCCCCGGGACTAGCGCCACAAGAGACCCAGTACTTC; J gene: TRBJ2-5; clone size: -; D gene: TRBD2; V gene: TRBV12-3/TRBV12-4
CDR3 protein: CSARDPPTYEQYF; CDR3 DNA: TGCAGTGCTAGAGATCCCCCGACGTACGAGCAGTACTTC; J gene: TRBJ2-7; clone size: once; D gene: -; V gene: TRBV20-1
CDR3 protein: CASSSNARYNEQFF; CDR3 DNA: TGTGCCAGCAGTTCCAATGCCAGGTACAATGAGCAGTTCTTC; J gene: TRBJ2-1; clone size: few; D gene: -; V gene: TRBV6-5
CDR3 protein: CASLIGVEQFF; CDR3 DNA: TGTGCCAGCCTAATAGGGGTTGAGCAGTTCTTC; J gene: TRBJ2-1; clone size: few; D gene: -; V gene: TRBV7-9
CDR3 protein: CASSFRHSNQPQHF; CDR3 DNA: TGTGCCAGCAGTTTCCGACACTCAAATCAGCCCCAGCATTTT; J gene: TRBJ1-5; clone size: -; D gene: -; V gene: TRBV12-3/TRBV12-4
CDR3 protein: CASRGDRLSVF; CDR3 DNA: TGTGCCAGCAGGGGGGACAGGCTCTCCGTCTTT; J gene: TRBJ1-1; clone size: few; D gene: TRBD1; V gene: TRBV6-2/TRBV6-3
CDR3 protein: CASSVDGRWPVEQYF; CDR3 DNA: TGTGCCAGCAGCGTAGATGGCAGGTGGCCGGTAGAGCAGTACTTC; J gene: TRBJ2-7; clone size: -; D gene: -; V gene: TRBV9
CDR3 protein: CATSDYSRNEQFF; CDR3 DNA: TGTGCCACCAGTGACTATAGCCGCAATGAGCAGTTCTTC; J gene: TRBJ2-1; clone size: few; D gene: -; V gene: TRBV24-1
CDR3 protein: CASSPRSGANSPLHF; CDR3 DNA: TGTGCCAGCAGCCCGCGGAGCGGGGCTAATTCACCCCTCCACTTT; J gene: TRBJ1-6; clone size: -; D gene: -; V gene: TRBV3-1
CDR3 protein: CASSSEEDSPSYKLFF; CDR3 DNA: TGTGCCAGCAGCTCCGAGGAGGACAGCCCTAGTTACAAACTGTTTTTT; J gene: TRBJ1-4; clone size: few; D gene: -; V gene: TRBV7-8
CDR3 protein: CASSRITSGSSYEQYF; CDR3 DNA: TGTGCCAGCAGCAGGATAACTAGCGGCAGCTCCTACGAGCAGTACTTC; J gene: TRBJ2-7; clone size: -; D gene: TRBD2; V gene: TRBV7-9
CDR3 protein: CAISGTGTSRTDTQYF; CDR3 DNA: TGTGCCATCAGTGGTACCGGGACTAGCCGGACAGATACGCAGTATTTT; J gene: TRBJ2-3; clone size: -; D gene: TRBD2; V gene: TRBV10-3
CDR3 protein: CASSLAGGGSIRTGELFF; CDR3 DNA: TGCGCCAGCAGCTTGGCCGGAGGGGGCTCGATAAGAACCGGGGAGCTGTTTTTT; J gene: TRBJ2-2; clone size: -; D gene: -; V gene: TRBV5-1
CDR3 protein: CASSAGGVTNEKLFF; CDR3 DNA: TGCGCCAGCAGCGCCGGGGGTGTTACTAATGAAAAACTGTTTTTT; J gene: TRBJ1-4; clone size: few; D gene: -; V gene: TRBV5-1
CDR3 protein: CASSQDPYGTGSYTF; CDR3 DNA: TGCGCCAGCAGCCAAGATCCCTACGGGACAGGCAGCTACACCTTC; J gene: TRBJ1-2; clone size: few; D gene: TRBD1; V gene: TRBV4-1
CDR3 protein: CASRPTSGTGTGELFF; CDR3 DNA: TGCGCCAGCAGACCGACTAGCGGGACGGGCACCGGGGAGCTGTTTTTT; J gene: TRBJ2-2; clone size: -; D gene: TRBD2; V gene: TRBV5-1
CDR3 protein: CASQKGYNSPLHF; CDR3 DNA: TGCGCCAGCCAAAAGGGTTATAATTCACCCCTCCACTTT; J gene: TRBJ1-6; clone size: few; D gene: -; V gene: TRBV4-1
CDR3 protein: CASSLVVADSYEQYF; CDR3 DNA: TGCGCCAGCAGCTTGGTTGTAGCGGACTCCTACGAGCAGTACTTC; J gene: TRBJ2-7; clone size: -; D gene: -; V gene: TRBV5-1
CDR3 protein: CASSLLGVRYEQYF; CDR3 DNA: TGTGCCAGCAGCTTACTGGGGGTACGTTACGAGCAGTACTTC; J gene: TRBJ2-7; clone size: -; D gene: -; V gene: TRBV7-8
CDR3 protein: CASSRDRGNTQYF; CDR3 DNA: TGTGCCAGCAGCCGGGACAGGGGAAATACGCAGTATTTT; J gene: TRBJ2-3; clone size: -; D gene: TRBD1; V gene: TRBV12-3/TRBV12-4
CDR3 protein: CATRGSGLNEQFF; CDR3 DNA: TGTGCCACCCGGGGTAGCGGACTCAATGAGCAGTTCTTC; J gene: TRBJ2-1; clone size: few; D gene: -; V gene: TRBV15
CDR3 protein: CASSLARNGELFF; CDR3 DNA: TGTGCCAGCAGCTTGGCCCGGAACGGGGAGCTGTTTTTT; J gene: TRBJ2-2; clone size: few; D gene: -; V gene: TRBV5-6
CDR3 protein: CASSKGRNTEAFF; CDR3 DNA: TGTGCCAGCAGCAAGGGCCGAAACACTGAAGCTTTCTTT; J gene: TRBJ1-1; clone size: few; D gene: -; V gene: TRBV12-3/TRBV12-4
CDR3 protein: CASSETGSLTYEQYF; CDR3 DNA: TGTGCCAGCAGTGAGACCGGCAGCCTCACCTACGAGCAGTACTTC; J gene: TRBJ2-7; clone size: few; D gene: -; V gene: TRBV25-1